The 20 T cell receptor beta chains reported below all come from one sample, sequenced in a study of blood T cell repertoires in COVID-19. This table comes from immunoSEQ multiplex PCR, and its TCRdb copy is limited to in-frame clones, with some not included. The sample consists of under 250,000 clones, around nine tenths of them appearing once. The source material was peripheral blood. These TCRs come from a man between 60 and 75 years old who had recovered from COVID-19.

The sample holds one count of this clone. The chain combines TRBV5-5 with TRBJ2-5; TRBD1 aligns across 7 bases. Losses at the gene ends were 1 base for V and 1 base for J; bases not matched to a gene: 4. From germline, CDR1 is SGHKS and CDR2 YYEKEE (reference sequence). The CDR3 runs to 15 residues. The CDR3 region is CASSLRPGGQETQYF. CDR3 in DNA: TGTGCCAGCAGCTTGCGCCCAGGGGGCCAAGAGACCCAGTACTTC.

V gene TRBV24-1 combines with J gene TRBJ2-5; D is uncertain. The CDR3 runs to 15 residues. CDR1 KGHDR and CDR2 SFDVKD come from the germline V gene. The V gene lost 4 bases and the J gene lost 3 bases, with 14 bases spanning the gap. This CDR3 reads CATSDPRESKETQYF. For the CDR3, the DNA is TGTGCCACCAGTGACCCCCGCGAATCCAAAGAGACCCAGTACTTC.

The chain carries TRBV5-1 and TRBJ2-5, with 8 positions matching TRBD2. The CDR3 has 15 amino acids. With V trimmed by 0 bases and J by 2 bases, 3 bases remained unmatched. CDR1 is SGHRS and CDR2 is YFSETQ in the germline V gene. CDR3 loop: CASSLGGTSQETQYF. The CDR3, as DNA: TGCGCCAGCAGCTTGGGGGGGACTAGTCAAGAGACCCAGTACTTC.

The chain recombines TRBV7-9 with TRBJ2-2, with D maybe TRBD1 (5 bases). CDR3 size: 15 residues. V was pared by 2 bases and J by 11 bases, with 18 bases between. Germline V CDR1 and CDR2: SEHNR, FQNEAQ (reference sequence). This chain's CDR3 is CASSLRSTGQGELFF. DNA of the CDR3: TGTGCCAGCAGCTTAAGAAGCACTGGACAAGGAGAGCTGTTTTTT.

The chain has TRBV28 and TRBJ1-6, with 7 bases lining up with TRBD1. The CDR3 loop spans 13 amino acids. V lost 11 bases to trimming and J lost 5 bases; unmatched junction nucleotides: 6. Per the germline V gene, CDR1 is MDHEN and CDR2 is SYDVKM. The CDR3 DNA reads TGTGCCTGTCAGGGACAGAATAATTCACCCCTCCACTTT. The encoded protein is CACQGQNNSPLHF.

The chain joins TRBV28 to TRBJ1-3; 9 bases align to TRBD1. V gave up 7 bases and J gave up 5 bases; unmatched junction bases: 6. The CDR3 has 14 residues. The germline V gene encodes CDR1 MDHEN and CDR2 SYDVKM. The CDR3 DNA is TGTGCCAGCATCAATACAGGGGGCAGAAACACCATATATTTT. Protein: CASINTGGRNTIYF.

This clone was seen once. The chain links TRBV5-1 to TRBJ2-1; 8 nucleotides match TRBD2. Unmatched junction bases numbered 11, after V lost 5 bases and J lost 4 bases. Germline V CDR1 and CDR2: SGHRS, YFSETQ. This CDR3 region has 16 residues. Written as DNA, the CDR3 is TGCGCCAGCAGAGGGGTAGCGGGGAGTGTTTACAATGAGCAGTTCTTC. Its protein is CASRGVAGSVYNEQFF. Full variable domain (outside the CDR3, taken from reference TRBV5-1 and TRBJ2-1): KAGVTQTPRYLIKTRGQQVTLSCSPISGHRSVSWYQQTPGQGLQFLFEYFSETQRNKGNFPGRFSGRQFSNSRSEMNVSTLELGDSALYLCASRGVAGSVYNEQFFGPGTRLTVL.

This clone was observed a few times. The chain's CDR3 is CASSRLPGTGDHEQYF. CDR3 bases: TGTGCCAGCAGCCGCCTTCCCGGGACAGGGGACCACGAGCAGTACTTC. The chain links TRBV27 to TRBJ2-7; 10 nucleotides align to TRBD1. This CDR3 is 16 amino acids long. Germline CDR1 reads MNHEY; CDR2 reads SMNVEV (reference sequence). After removal of 6 bases from V and 5 bases from J, the junction contained 13 bases not matched to a gene.

The gene calls are TRBV5-1 and TRBJ1-4, with D hard to call. The V end lost 0 bases, the J end lost 8 bases, and 14 bases lay between the germline ends. Germline CDR1 is SGHRS and CDR2 is YFSETQ. This CDR3 contains 15 residues. The CDR3 here is CASSLGGGIHEKLFF. As DNA, the CDR3 is TGCGCCAGCAGCTTGGGTGGAGGGATTCACGAAAAACTGTTTTTT.

This sequence joins TRBV27 and TRBJ2-7; the D is unclear. The V gene's germline CDR1 is MNHEY and CDR2 SMNVEV (reference sequence). CDR3 length: 13 amino acids. V gave up 6 bases and J gave up 3 bases, with 12 bases separating them. CDR3 in amino acids: CASRRSANYEQYF. The CDR3 DNA reads TGTGCCAGCAGGCGCAGCGCCAACTACGAGCAGTACTTC.

The chain joins TRBV5-1 to TRBJ1-1, with D hard to call. Trimming stripped 0 bases from V and 1 base from J, with 10 bases between. Per the germline V gene, CDR1 is SGHRS and CDR2 is YFSETQ. This CDR3 has 15 residues. DNA of the CDR3: TGCGCCAGCAGCTTGGTGGAGACCGAGAACACTGAAGCTTTCTTT. Translated: CASSLVETENTEAFF.

The V and J genes are TRBV11-2 and TRBJ2-7; 10 bases align to TRBD2. The CDR3 runs 15 residues. Germline V gene data show CDR1 as SGHAT and CDR2 as FQNNGV. V was pared by 2 bases and J by 2 bases, with 3 bases of the junction left unmatched. In DNA, the CDR3 is TGTGCCAGCAGCTTACTAGCGGGAGCCACCTACGAGCAGTACTTC. This sequence encodes CASSLLAGATYEQYF. Full variable domain (missing parts from reference TRBV11-2 and TRBJ2-7): EAGVAQSPRYKIIEKRQSVAFWCNPISGHATLYWYQQILGQGPKLLIQFQNNGVVDDSQLPKDRFSAERLKGVDSTLKIQPAKLEDSAVYLCASSLLAGATYEQYFGPGTRLTVT.

This clone was seen only once. V usage is TRBV7-3 and J usage is TRBJ2-5; a possible D gene is TRBD2 (6 bases). CDR3 length: 17 residues. V lost 5 bases, J lost 4 bases, and 23 bases lay in between. Germline loops: CDR1 SGHTA, CDR2 FQGTGA. The CDR3 sequence: CASSEPKRARDPETQYF. DNA for the CDR3: TGTGCCAGCAGCGAACCAAAGAGGGCGCGGGACCCAGAGACCCAGTACTTC.

This clone has at least ten counts. The genes are TRBV7-9 and TRBJ1-1; D is unresolved. In germline, CDR1 is SEHNR, CDR2 FQNEAQ (reference sequence). The CDR3 sequence is 14 residues long. V lost 3 bases and J lost 5, with 13 bases in between. The CDR3, as DNA: TGTGCCAGCAGCTTGGCAGGTCGAGGGACTGAAGCTTTCTTT. Translation: CASSLAGRGTEAFF.

The chain recombines TRBV11-3 with TRBJ2-1; the D is unclear. The CDR3 extends over 13 amino acids. Looked up from germline, CDR1 is SGHNT and CDR2 is YENEEA. V was pared by 0 bases and J by 4 bases, with 4 bases between. The CDR3 here is CASSLDRYNEQFF. The CDR3, as DNA: TGTGCCAGCAGCTTAGATCGGTACAATGAGCAGTTCTTC.

This chain connects TRBV5-8 to TRBJ2-7; 9 bases agree with TRBD1. The CDR3 covers 16 residues. V dropped 0 bases and J dropped 3; count of bases not matched to a gene: 7. Germline loops: CDR1 SGHTS, CDR2 YDEGEE. The CDR3 bases are TGTGCCAGCAGCTTGGCATGGACAGGGGAAGTCTACGAGCAGTACTTC. Translating gives CASSLAWTGEVYEQYF.

The chain is built from TRBV6-5 and TRBJ2-7, with 8 bases that match TRBD1. The CDR3 contains 14 residues. Germline values: CDR1 MNHEY, CDR2 SVGAGI. After removal of 2 bases from V and 3 bases from J, the junction contained 3 bases not matched to a gene. CDR3 sequence: CASSYAGTGYEQYF. CDR3 sequence (DNA): TGTGCCAGCAGTTACGCCGGGACAGGCTACGAGCAGTACTTC.

CDR3 nucleotides: TGTGCCAGCAGCTTACAGGGTTTAGACGAGCAGTACTTC. Translated: CASSLQGLDEQYF. The chain recombines TRBV7-3 with TRBJ2-7; weak D call: TRBD1 (5 bases). Germline CDR1 is SGHTA and CDR2 is FQGTGA. Trimming removed 2 bases at V and 5 bases at J, with 10 bases between. The CDR3 length is 13 residues.

The V gene is TRBV21-1, the J gene TRBJ2-3; the table gives TRBD1 as D, unverified against the DNA. TRBV21-1 is annotated as a pseudogene. This CDR3 contains 13 residues. The CDR3 loop is CASETGLGDTQYF. In DNA form, the CDR3 reads TGTGCCAGTGAGACAGGGCTGGGAGATACGCAGTATTTT.

This chain links TRBV28 with TRBJ2-7; unclear D gene. This CDR3 contains 13 residues. V lost 2 bases to trimming and J lost 5 bases, with 10 bases between them. Germline V gene lookup returns CDR1 MDHEN and CDR2 SYDVKM. The CDR3 nucleotides are TGTGCCAGCAGTTTAGTAGCCGGCCACGAGCAGTACTTC. It is translated as CASSLVAGHEQYF.